These 14 T cell receptor beta chains were sequenced from one sample in a study of T cell responses to AZD1222 COVID-19 vaccine. Produced via immunoSEQ multiplex PCR; TCRdb's table is partial and in-frame only. Among approximately 92,000 clones, about 85% were seen once, and the ten largest hold around 3.1%. This sample comprised peripheral blood, obtained on day 0 of AZD1222 vaccination. These receptors came from an adult in good health.

The V call is TRBV19, the J call TRBJ1-4, with 12 bases aligning to TRBD1. The length of the CDR3 is 15 residues. After removal of 5 bases from V and 7 bases from J, the junction contained 5 bases not matched to a gene. CDR1 is LNHDA, CDR2 SQIVND, per germline (reference sequence). The CDR3: CASSPGTGGGEKLFF. CDR3 nucleotides: TGTGCCAGTAGTCCGGGGACAGGGGGCGGTGAAAAACTGTTTTTT.

This clone was found a few times. The chain is built from TRBV27 and TRBJ1-2; 7 bases align to TRBD1. CDR1 MNHEY and CDR2 SMNVEV come from the germline V gene (reference sequence). The CDR3 spans 15 residues. The trim removed 6 bases at V and 4 bases at J, leaving 11 bases unmatched. The CDR3 region is CASRPNPAGGYGYTF. The CDR3 DNA is TGTGCCAGCAGACCTAATCCGGCAGGGGGCTATGGCTACACCTTC.

V gene TRBV12-3 or TRBV12-4 combines with J gene TRBJ1-2, with a tentative D call TRBD1 (5 bases). The CDR3 has 13 residues. V dropped 5 bases and J dropped 9 bases, with 16 bases sitting between them. The DNA of the CDR3 is TGTGCCAGCAGTCCGACAGCCCCGGGGAGCTACACCTTC. This encodes CASSPTAPGSYTF.

Turning to this clone: The junction differs from germline at one of its ends, possibly a read error. The chain links TRBV5-1 to TRBJ2-3; no firm D call. CDR1 and CDR2 from the germline V gene are SGHRS and YFSETQ. The CDR3 sequence is 11 residues long. The CDR3 nucleotides read TGTGCCAGCAGCTCCGGAGATACGCAGTATTTT. This encodes CASSSGDTQYF.

The rearrangement links TRBV5-1 to TRBJ1-1; tentatively, D is TRBD1 (5 bases). CDR1 is SGHRS and CDR2 is YFSETQ in the germline V gene. The CDR3 extends over 16 amino acids. Trimming took off 5 bases at V and 1 base at J, with 18 bases between the two ends. The chain's CDR3 is CASSHGRGLKNTEAFF. The CDR3 coding sequence is TGCGCCAGCAGTCATGGACGGGGACTTAAGAACACTGAAGCTTTCTTT.

The gene calls are TRBV7-3 and TRBJ2-1; a possible D gene is TRBD2 (6 bases). The V end lost 2 bases, the J end lost 2 bases, and 10 bases lay between the germline ends. Germline CDR1 is SGHTA and CDR2 is FQGTGA. CDR3 size: 15 residues. The CDR3 DNA reads as TGTGCCAGCAGCTTACTTGCGGGGACCTACAATGAGCAGTTCTTC. Residues: CASSLLAGTYNEQFF.

This clone has only one observation. The chain is built from TRBV24-1 and TRBJ2-5, with 7 bases that match TRBD1. Looked up from germline, CDR1 is KGHDR and CDR2 is SFDVKD. V dropped 4 bases and J dropped 5; count of bases not matched to a gene: 9. CDR3 length equals 15 residues. DNA of the CDR3: TGTGCCACCAGTGACCCACAGGGGCCCGGGGAGACCCAGTACTTC. Translation gives CATSDPQGPGETQYF.

This clone occurred a few times. The chain recombines TRBV27 with TRBJ1-1, with D unclear. With 5 bases removed from V and 5 bases from J, the gap between germline ends came to 18 bases. Germline V gene data show CDR1 as MNHEY and CDR2 as SMNVEV (reference sequence). This CDR3 comprises 15 residues. In DNA form, the CDR3 reads TGTGCCAGCAGTCCAAGCTCCCCGGGGAGAACTGAAGCTTTCTTT. This codes for CASSPSSPGRTEAFF.

This chain links TRBV19 with TRBJ1-3; D remains unclear. Germline assignment: CDR1 LNHDA and CDR2 SQIVND (reference sequence). CDR3 length equals 15 residues. V was clipped by 5 bases and J by 0 bases, with 11 bases between them. The CDR3: CASSQQTSSGNTIYF. The CDR3 nucleotides are TGTGCCAGTAGTCAACAGACCAGCTCTGGAAACACCATATATTTT. Variable domain in full (rest from reference TRBV19 and TRBJ1-3): DGGITQSPKYLFRKEGQNVTLSCEQNLNHDAMYWYRQDPGQGLRLIYYSQIVNDFQKGDIAEGYSVSREKKESFPLTVTSAQKNPTAFYLCASSQQTSSGNTIYFGEGSWLTVV.

The chain uses TRBV7-3 and TRBJ2-2; D is perhaps TRBD1 or TRBD2 (5 bases each). The CDR3 has 14 amino acids. Germline CDR1 SGHTA, CDR2 FQGTGA. The V gene lost 2 bases and the J gene lost 4 bases, with 8 bases spanning the gap. The CDR3 here is CASSLGGSTGELFF. CDR3 bases: TGTGCCAGCAGCTTAGGGGGTAGCACCGGGGAGCTGTTTTTT.

This clone has a count of ten or more. The gene calls are TRBV19 and TRBJ1-2; TRBD1 aligns across 8 bases. The CDR3 is made up of 15 amino acids. Germline V gives CDR1 LNHDA, CDR2 SQIVND (reference sequence). V gave up 3 bases and J gave up 5 bases; unmatched junction bases: 8. The CDR3 DNA follows: TGTGCCAGTAGTATGGCGGGCACAGGGGGGTATGGCTACACCTTC. Its translation is CASSMAGTGGYGYTF.

This chain connects TRBV4-2 to TRBJ1-2; possible D gene TRBD1, 6 bases. Germline V CDR1 and CDR2: LGHNA, YNFKEQ. The CDR3 has 13 amino acids. Trimming stripped 1 base from V and 6 bases from J, with 9 bases between. Written as DNA, the CDR3 is TGTGCCAGCAGCCAAGTGACAGGAAATGGCTACACCTTC. Translated: CASSQVTGNGYTF.

V and J are TRBV9 and TRBJ1-1, with 12 bases matching TRBD1. The V gene end was trimmed by 0 bases and the J gene end by 4 bases; junction bases not matched to a gene: 7. This CDR3 region has 17 residues. Germline lookup yields CDR1 SGDLS and CDR2 YYNGEE. CDR3 DNA: TGTGCCAGCAGCGTAGGGGGACAGGGGGCGCGGGGCACTGAAGCTTTCTTT. Translation gives CASSVGGQGARGTEAFF.

The J gene is TRBJ2-1, the V gene TRBV5-4; no clear D gene. The CDR3 has 13 amino acids. CDR1 and CDR2 from the germline V gene are SGHNT and YYREEE (reference sequence). Trimming left V 4 bases short and J 7 bases short, with 12 bases between. CDR3 protein: CASSLEPANEQFF. In DNA form, the CDR3 reads TGTGCCAGCAGCCTAGAGCCAGCAAATGAGCAGTTCTTC.